This T cell receptor beta chain was observed in a study of metastatic and nonmetastatic thyroid tumors. This clone was observed a single time. No patient had received any treatment before thyroid surgery. TCRdb re-processed the PCR reads through MiXCR. The sample records approximately 13,000 clones, under 30% being singletons. This receptor was obtained from a female donor with papillary thyroid cancer or a benign thyroid nodule (not recorded which). Some clones in this sample may be carry-over from other donors' samples. Sequenced sample: blood.

The CDR3 DNA reads as TGCGCCAGCAGTCAGGGGGCTCTCACAGATACGCAGTATTTT. Its translation is CASSQGALTDTQYF. The genes are TRBV5-1 and TRBJ2-3, with 8 bases fitting TRBD1. V was clipped by 5 bases and J by 2 bases; unmatched bases: 4. In germline, CDR1 is SGHRS, CDR2 YFSETQ. This CDR3 contains 14 residues.